One sample yielded the 17 T cell receptor beta chains listed below, sequenced in a study of blood T cells in healthy people across ages. It was with a sample-barcoded 5' primer and a J-beta primer mix that a second PCR of roughly 7 to 12 cycles was run. TCRdb re-derived calls from the 5' RACE reads in MiXCR, one entry per CDR3 protein. The sample records over 600,000 distinct CDR3 sequences, about 43% being singletons. Sequencing was done on a sample of blood. All receptors come from a man aged 80 or over in good health.

The chain joins TRBV27 to TRBJ2-3, with 7 bases matching TRBD1. The junction had 5 bases not matched to a gene; V was cut back by 2 bases and J by 3 bases. The length of the CDR3 is 15 residues. Germline CDR1 is MNHEY and CDR2 is SMNVEV (reference sequence). DNA for the CDR3: TGTGCCAGCAGTTTAGCAGGGACAGCAACAGATACGCAGTATTTT. Residues: CASSLAGTATDTQYF.

The CDR3 sequence is CASSLRTGPYNEQYF. In DNA, the CDR3 is TGTGCCAGCAGTTTAAGGACAGGGCCCTACAATGAGCAGTACTTC. J is TRBJ2-7 and V is TRBV6-5; 8 nucleotides align to TRBD1. Germline V CDR1 and CDR2: MNHEY, SVGAGI. V lost 4 bases to trimming and J lost 7 bases; unmatched junction nucleotides: 12. The CDR3 sequence is 15 residues long.

The chain couples TRBV2 to TRBJ1-1; no clear D gene. This CDR3 contains 14 residues. V lost 4 bases, J lost 4 bases, and 13 bases lay in between. Per the germline V gene, CDR1 is SNHLY and CDR2 is FYNNEI. This CDR3 reads CASSARALPTEAFF. CDR3 nucleotides: TGTGCCAGCAGTGCCCGCGCCCTCCCCACTGAAGCTTTCTTT.

The chain uses TRBV20-1 and TRBJ2-7, with 7 bases matching TRBD1. The CDR3 is 14 amino acids. Germline V gene data show CDR1 as DFQATT and CDR2 as SNEGSKA (reference sequence). The trim removed 6 bases at V and 3 bases at J, leaving 11 bases unmatched. In DNA form, the CDR3 reads TGCAGTGCCCAGGGTGGCAGGGGGAACTACGAGCAGTACTTC. Translation: CSAQGGRGNYEQYF.

V is TRBV6-5 and J is TRBJ2-7; D remains unclear. Trimming removed 6 bases at V and 5 bases at J, with 17 bases between. The germline V gene encodes CDR1 MNHEY and CDR2 SVGAGI. CDR3 length: 14 amino acids. CDR3 sequence (DNA): TGTGCCAGCAGCGCAACCCAGAGGTCCGACGAGCAGTACTTC. Protein: CASSATQRSDEQYF.

For this clonotype: A read error may account for a junction end that differs from germline. This sequence joins TRBV20-1 and TRBJ2-5, with TRBD2 identical over 13 bases. CDR1 is DFQATT and CDR2 is SNEGSKA in the germline V gene (reference sequence). The CDR3 loop spans 15 amino acids. CDR3 loop: CSARKLAGGLETRYF. The CDR3 nucleotides read TGCAGTGCTAGGAAACTAGCGGGGGGGCTGGAGACCCGGTACTTC.

As concerns this clonotype: Sequence at one end of the junction differs from germline and may be a read error. The rearrangement joins TRBV3-1 to TRBJ2-1; the match to TRBD1 covers 12 bases. CDR1 is LGHDT, CDR2 YNNKEL, per germline (reference sequence). This CDR3 comprises 18 residues. CDR3 region: CASSQDWGQGARYNGQFF. CDR3 nucleotide sequence: TGTGCCAGCAGCCAAGACTGGGGACAGGGGGCGAGGTACAATGGGCAGTTCTTC.

This rearrangement joins TRBV7-8 to TRBJ2-1; 11 bases line up with TRBD2. The CDR3 is made up of 15 amino acids. The junction had 9 bases not matched to a gene; V was cut back by 8 bases and J by 6 bases. Germline CDR1 is SGHVS and CDR2 is FQNEAQ. CDR3 sequence: CASPPGTSGINEQFF. CDR3 sequence (DNA): TGTGCCAGCCCCCCCGGGACTAGCGGTATCAATGAGCAGTTCTTC.

This clonotype came up a few times. J is TRBJ2-7 and V is TRBV5-1, with TRBD2 as a possible D gene (7 bases). V lost 4 bases, J lost 2 bases, and 16 bases lay in between. The CDR3 is made up of 15 amino acids. CDR1 is SGHRS and CDR2 is YFSETQ in the germline V gene. The CDR3 loop is CASSLLGGGTYEQYF. The CDR3 DNA sequence: TGCGCCAGCAGCCTCTTAGGGGGGGGTACCTACGAGCAGTACTTC.

This clonotype was recorded a few times. The rearrangement links TRBV20-1 to TRBJ2-7, with 11 bases identical to TRBD2. The CDR3 is 15 residues long. The germline V gene encodes CDR1 DFQATT and CDR2 SNEGSKA (reference sequence). V lost 0 bases to trimming and J lost 2 bases; unmatched junction nucleotides: 3. The CDR3 nucleotides are TGCAGTGCTAGAGACCCACTAGCGGGAGCCTACGAGCAGTACTTC. It translates to CSARDPLAGAYEQYF.

The V and J genes are TRBV4-2 and TRBJ1-5; D is possibly TRBD1 (6 bases). V was shortened by 1 base and J by 1 base, with 8 bases between the two germline ends. The CDR3 totals 15 residues. Germline loops: CDR1 LGHNA, CDR2 YNFKEQ. For the CDR3, the DNA is TGTGCCAGCAGCCAAGGACAGGCGAGCAATCAGCCCCAGCATTTT. Translation gives CASSQGQASNQPQHF.

This clonotype turned up a few times. The chain combines TRBV6-4 with TRBJ2-1; 9 positions agree with TRBD1. V lost 4 bases to trimming and J lost 8 bases; unmatched junction nucleotides: 3. The CDR3 runs to 13 residues. CDR1 and CDR2 from the germline V gene are MRHNA and SNTAGT. In nucleotides, the CDR3 is TGTGCCAGCAGTGGGGACAGGGACCATGAGCAGTTCTTC. It yields the protein CASSGDRDHEQFF.

CDR3 sequence reads: CASSPRLAGRNEQFF. Written as DNA, the CDR3 is TGTGCCAGCAGTCCTAGACTAGCGGGAAGGAATGAGCAGTTCTTC. The chain employs TRBV27 and TRBJ2-1, with 11 bases that match TRBD2. V lost 5 bases to trimming and J lost 7 bases; unmatched junction nucleotides: 7. The CDR3 spans 15 residues. Germline lookup yields CDR1 MNHEY and CDR2 SMNVEV (reference sequence).

This rearrangement joins TRBV29-1 to TRBJ1-2, with D possibly matching TRBD1 (5 bases). CDR1 and CDR2 (germline): SQVTM, ANQGSEA. CDR3 length: 14 amino acids. With 6 bases removed from V and 5 bases from J, the gap between germline ends came to 19 bases. The CDR3 reads CSVTEGGGGYGYTF. CDR3 nucleotides: TGCAGCGTCACGGAAGGAGGTGGGGGGTATGGCTACACCTTC.

The table lists this clonotype with a count of one. J is TRBJ2-3 and V is TRBV5-1; TRBD2 agrees at 8 bases. This CDR3 is 18 amino acids long. J gave up 1 base and V 0 bases, and 10 bases lay outside the gene matches. The germline CDR1 and CDR2 sequences are SGHRS and YFSETQ. CDR3: CASSLEQGSGGGTDTQYF. The CDR3 coding sequence is TGCGCCAGCAGCTTGGAACAGGGCAGCGGGGGAGGCACAGATACGCAGTATTTT. Filled out from reference TRBV5-1 and TRBJ2-3, the complete variable domain reads KAGVTQTPRYLIKTRGQQVTLSCSPISGHRSVSWYQQTPGQGLQFLFEYFSETQRNKGNFPGRFSGRQFSNSRSEMNVSTLELGDSALYLCASSLEQGSGGGTDTQYFGPGTRLTVL.

This sequence joins TRBV6-1 and TRBJ1-6; TRBD1 might be the D (5 bases). Germline assignment: CDR1 MNHNS and CDR2 SASEGT. CDR3 length: 14 amino acids. The V and J ends lost 10 bases and 5 bases respectively, with 15 bases between them. The DNA of the CDR3 is TGTGCCACTACACCGGGACCAGATAATTCACCCCTCCACTTT. As protein: CATTPGPDNSPLHF.

This sequence joins TRBV12-3 or TRBV12-4 and TRBJ2-1, with 7 bases fitting TRBD2. This CDR3 contains 16 residues. V gave up 8 bases and J gave up 1 base; unmatched junction bases: 11. The CDR3, as DNA: TGTGCCAGCGCCTCCGGGCTAGCGGCGTCCTACAATGAGCAGTTCTTC. Translating it yields CASASGLAASYNEQFF.